This TCR beta chain came from a study of T cells in Graves' hyperthyroidism and ophthalmopathy. Study-wide points: In validation, the model predicted ophthalmopathy. These predictions came a median about 6.5 months before onset. Through a model of 13 V-J features, ophthalmopathy was separated from stable hyperthyroidism. Most expanded thyroid clonotypes above 0.001 recurred in blood.

After removal of 7 bases from V and 3 bases from J, the junction contained 6 bases not matched to a gene. This CDR3 spans 12 amino acids. Germline V lookup: CDR1 SQVTM, CDR2 ANQGSEA. Details on this clonotype: The target antigen is unknown.

Exclusion criteria comprised uncontrolled infection, other autoimmune disease, pregnancy or lactation. Regions amplified from RNA transcripts were the TCR beta CDR3 regions. The HTBI primer set served for first-round RT-PCR of the TCR CDR3. TCRdb independently ran MiXCR on the multiplex PCR reads; one entry per CDR3 protein. The data contain around 720,000 distinct CDR3 sequences, around a third of them singletons. The chain couples TRBV29-1 to TRBJ2-7; 7 positions agree with TRBD2. The TCR sequence derives from a woman aged 35 to 49 with Graves' hyperthyroidism. The sample taken for sequencing was blood. The CDR3 coding sequence is TGCAGCGGGGGAGGGGCCGGCTACGAGCAGTACTTC. As protein: CSGGGAGYEQYF.